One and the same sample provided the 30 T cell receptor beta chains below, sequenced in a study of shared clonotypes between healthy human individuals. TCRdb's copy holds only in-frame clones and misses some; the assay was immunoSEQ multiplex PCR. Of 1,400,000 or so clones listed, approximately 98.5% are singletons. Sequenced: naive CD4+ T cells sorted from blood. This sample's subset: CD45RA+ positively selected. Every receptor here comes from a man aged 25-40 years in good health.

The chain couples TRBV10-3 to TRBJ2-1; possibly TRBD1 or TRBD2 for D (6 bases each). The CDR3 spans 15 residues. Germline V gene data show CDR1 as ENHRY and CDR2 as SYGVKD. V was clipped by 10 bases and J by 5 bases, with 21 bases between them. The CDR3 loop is CAKRIGVEGDNEQFF. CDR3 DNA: TGTGCCAAGCGGATCGGGGTGGAGGGGGACAATGAGCAGTTCTTC.

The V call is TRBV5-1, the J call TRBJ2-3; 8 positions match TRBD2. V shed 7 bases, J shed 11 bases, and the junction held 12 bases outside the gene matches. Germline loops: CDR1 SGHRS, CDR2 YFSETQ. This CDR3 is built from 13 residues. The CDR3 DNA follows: TGCGCCAGCGGACCCGAAGGGGCGGGGGGGCAGTATTTT. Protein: CASGPEGAGGQYF. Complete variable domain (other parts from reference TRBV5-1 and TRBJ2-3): KAGVTQTPRYLIKTRGQQVTLSCSPISGHRSVSWYQQTPGQGLQFLFEYFSETQRNKGNFPGRFSGRQFSNSRSEMNVSTLELGDSALYLCASGPEGAGGQYFGPGTRLTVL.

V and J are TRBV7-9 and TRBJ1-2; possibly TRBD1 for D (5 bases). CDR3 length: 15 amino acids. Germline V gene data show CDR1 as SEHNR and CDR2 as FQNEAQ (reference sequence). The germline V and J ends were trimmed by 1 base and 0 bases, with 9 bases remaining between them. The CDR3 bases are TGTGCCAGCAGCTTAGGGCAGGGACCTAACTATGGCTACACCTTC. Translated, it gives CASSLGQGPNYGYTF.

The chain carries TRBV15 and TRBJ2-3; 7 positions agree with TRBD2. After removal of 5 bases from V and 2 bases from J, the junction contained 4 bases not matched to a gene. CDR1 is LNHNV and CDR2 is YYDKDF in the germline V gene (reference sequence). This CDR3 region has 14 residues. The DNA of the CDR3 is TGTGCCACCAGCGGGGCGGGGGTCACAGATACGCAGTATTTT. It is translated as CATSGAGVTDTQYF.

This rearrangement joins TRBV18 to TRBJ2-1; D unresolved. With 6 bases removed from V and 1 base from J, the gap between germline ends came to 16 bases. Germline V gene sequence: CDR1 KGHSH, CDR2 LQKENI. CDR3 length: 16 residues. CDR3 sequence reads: CASSSQSTVSYNEQFF. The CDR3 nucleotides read TGTGCCAGCTCGTCACAGTCGACTGTTTCCTACAATGAGCAGTTCTTC.

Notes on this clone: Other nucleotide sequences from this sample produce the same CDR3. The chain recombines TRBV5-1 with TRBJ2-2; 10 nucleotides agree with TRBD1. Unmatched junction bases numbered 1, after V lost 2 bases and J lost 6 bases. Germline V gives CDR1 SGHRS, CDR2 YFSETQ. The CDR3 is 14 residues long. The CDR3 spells CASSLGQGAGELFF. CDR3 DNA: TGCGCCAGCAGCTTAGGACAGGGGGCCGGGGAGCTGTTTTTT. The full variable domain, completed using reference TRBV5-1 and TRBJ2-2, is KAGVTQTPRYLIKTRGQQVTLSCSPISGHRSVSWYQQTPGQGLQFLFEYFSETQRNKGNFPGRFSGRQFSNSRSEMNVSTLELGDSALYLCASSLGQGAGELFFGEGSRLTVL.

The CDR3 is CASSLAQGSRTLHTQYF. CDR3 bases: TGTGCCAGCAGCTTAGCCCAGGGAAGCCGCACACTCCATACGCAGTATTTT. This rearrangement joins TRBV11-2 to TRBJ2-3; weak D call: TRBD1 (5 bases). The V end lost 1 base, the J end lost 7 bases, and 21 bases lay between the germline ends. The germline V gene encodes CDR1 SGHAT and CDR2 FQNNGV. This CDR3 is built from 17 residues.

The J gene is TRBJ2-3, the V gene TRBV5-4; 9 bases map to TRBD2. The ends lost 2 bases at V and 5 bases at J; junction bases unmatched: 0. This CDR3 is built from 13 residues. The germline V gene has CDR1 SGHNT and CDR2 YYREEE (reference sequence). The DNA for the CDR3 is TGTGCCAGCAGCTTTAGCGGGAGAGATACGCAGTATTTT. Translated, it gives CASSFSGRDTQYF.

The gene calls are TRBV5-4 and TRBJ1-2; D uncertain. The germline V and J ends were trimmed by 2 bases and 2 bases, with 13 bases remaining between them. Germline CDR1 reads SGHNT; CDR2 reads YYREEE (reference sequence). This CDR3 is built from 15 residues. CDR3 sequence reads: CASSFGPELNYGYTF. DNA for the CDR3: TGTGCCAGCAGCTTCGGGCCGGAATTGAACTATGGCTACACCTTC.

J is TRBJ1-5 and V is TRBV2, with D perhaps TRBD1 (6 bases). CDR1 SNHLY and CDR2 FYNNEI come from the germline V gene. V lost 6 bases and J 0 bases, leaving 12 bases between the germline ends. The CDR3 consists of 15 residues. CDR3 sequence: CASSATGNSNQPQHF. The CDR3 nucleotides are TGTGCCAGCAGCGCGACAGGAAATAGCAATCAGCCCCAGCATTTT.

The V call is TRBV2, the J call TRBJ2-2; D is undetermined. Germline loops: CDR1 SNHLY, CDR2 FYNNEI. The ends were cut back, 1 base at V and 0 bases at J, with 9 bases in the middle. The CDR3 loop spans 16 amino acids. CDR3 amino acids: CASSEEGYANTGELFF. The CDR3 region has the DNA TGTGCCAGCAGTGAAGAGGGATACGCGAACACCGGGGAGCTGTTTTTT.

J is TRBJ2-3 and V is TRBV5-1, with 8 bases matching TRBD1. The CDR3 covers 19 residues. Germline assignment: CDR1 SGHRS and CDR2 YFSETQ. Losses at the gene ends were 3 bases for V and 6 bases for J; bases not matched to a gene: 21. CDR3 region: CASSSNAWDRSSIRDTQYF. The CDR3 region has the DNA TGCGCCAGCAGCTCGAACGCCTGGGACAGGTCCTCGATCAGGGATACGCAGTATTTT.

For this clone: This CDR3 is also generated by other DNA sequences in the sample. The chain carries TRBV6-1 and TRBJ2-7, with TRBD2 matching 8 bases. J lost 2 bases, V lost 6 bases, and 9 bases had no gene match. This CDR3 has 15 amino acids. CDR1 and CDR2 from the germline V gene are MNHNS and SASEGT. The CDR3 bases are TGTGCCAGCAGCGCCACTAGCGGCCGCGCCTACGAGCAGTACTTC. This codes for CASSATSGRAYEQYF.

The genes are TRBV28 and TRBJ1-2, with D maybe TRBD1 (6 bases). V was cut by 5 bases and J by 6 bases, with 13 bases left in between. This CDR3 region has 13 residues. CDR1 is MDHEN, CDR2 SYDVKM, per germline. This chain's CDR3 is CASSQTTGDGYTF. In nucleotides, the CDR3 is TGTGCCAGCAGTCAAACGACAGGCGATGGCTACACCTTC.

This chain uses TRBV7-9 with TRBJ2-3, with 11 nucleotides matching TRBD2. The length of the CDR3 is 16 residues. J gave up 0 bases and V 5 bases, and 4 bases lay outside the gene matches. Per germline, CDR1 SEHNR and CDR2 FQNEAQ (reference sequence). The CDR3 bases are TGTGCCAGCAGCCGCCGGACTAGCGGGAGCACAGATACGCAGTATTTT. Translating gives CASSRRTSGSTDTQYF.

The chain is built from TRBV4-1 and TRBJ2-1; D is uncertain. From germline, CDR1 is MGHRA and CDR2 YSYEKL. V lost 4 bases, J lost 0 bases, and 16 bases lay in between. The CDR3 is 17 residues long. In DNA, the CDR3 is TGCGCCAGCAGCCCTTTAGAGAGGCGGAGCTCCTACAATGAGCAGTTCTTC. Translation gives CASSPLERRSSYNEQFF.

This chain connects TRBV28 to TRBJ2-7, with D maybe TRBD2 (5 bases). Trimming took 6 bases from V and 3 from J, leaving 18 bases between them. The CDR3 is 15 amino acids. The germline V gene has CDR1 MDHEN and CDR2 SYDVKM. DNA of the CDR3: TGTGCCAGCAGACCACAGACGGACTCGGGCTACGAGCAGTACTTC. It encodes CASRPQTDSGYEQYF.

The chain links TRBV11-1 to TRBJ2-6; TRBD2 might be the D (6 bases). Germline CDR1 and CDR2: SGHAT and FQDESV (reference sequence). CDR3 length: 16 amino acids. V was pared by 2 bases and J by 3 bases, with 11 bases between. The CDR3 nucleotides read TGTGCCAGCAGCTTACCCGGAGGGATTGGGGCCAACGTCCTGACTTTC. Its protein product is CASSLPGGIGANVLTF.

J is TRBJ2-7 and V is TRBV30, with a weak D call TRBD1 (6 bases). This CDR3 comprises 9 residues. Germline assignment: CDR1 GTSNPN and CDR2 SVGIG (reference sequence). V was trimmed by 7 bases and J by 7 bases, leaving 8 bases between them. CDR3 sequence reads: CALGTEQYF. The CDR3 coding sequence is TGTGCCTTAGGGACAGAGCAGTACTTC.

CDR3 protein: CASSLKQGMNTEAFF. The CDR3, as DNA: TGTGCCAGCTCACTCAAACAGGGAATGAACACTGAAGCTTTCTTT. This chain joins TRBV18 and TRBJ1-1; a possible D gene is TRBD1 (6 bases). V shed 4 bases and J shed 0 bases, with 12 bases lying between them. Germline V gene sequence: CDR1 KGHSH, CDR2 LQKENI. The CDR3 totals 15 residues.

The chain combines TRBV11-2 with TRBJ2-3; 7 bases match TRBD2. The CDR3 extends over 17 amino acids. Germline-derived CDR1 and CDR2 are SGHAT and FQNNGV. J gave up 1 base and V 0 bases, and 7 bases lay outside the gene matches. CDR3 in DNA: TGTGCCAGCAGCTTAGATCAGGGCGGGAGACGCACAGATACGCAGTATTTT. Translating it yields CASSLDQGGRRTDTQYF.

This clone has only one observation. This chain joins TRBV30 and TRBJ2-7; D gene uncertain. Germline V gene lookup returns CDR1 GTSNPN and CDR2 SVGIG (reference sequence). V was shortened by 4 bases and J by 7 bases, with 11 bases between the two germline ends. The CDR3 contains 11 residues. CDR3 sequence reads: CAWKGGEEQYF. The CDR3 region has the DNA TGTGCCTGGAAGGGTGGCGAAGAGCAGTACTTC.

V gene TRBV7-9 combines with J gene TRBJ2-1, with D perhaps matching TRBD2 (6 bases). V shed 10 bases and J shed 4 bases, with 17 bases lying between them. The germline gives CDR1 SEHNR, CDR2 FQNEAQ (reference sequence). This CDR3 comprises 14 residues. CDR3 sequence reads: CATSVRKEYNEQFF. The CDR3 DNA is TGTGCCACTAGCGTGCGAAAGGAGTACAATGAGCAGTTCTTC.

CDR3 in DNA: TGTGCCAACCGATCTCCGGATGAGCAGTTCTTC. Protein product: CANRSPDEQFF. This rearrangement joins TRBV21-1 to TRBJ2-1; the listed D gene, TRBD2, was not tested against the DNA. TRBV21-1 constitutes a pseudogene. This CDR3 comprises 11 residues.

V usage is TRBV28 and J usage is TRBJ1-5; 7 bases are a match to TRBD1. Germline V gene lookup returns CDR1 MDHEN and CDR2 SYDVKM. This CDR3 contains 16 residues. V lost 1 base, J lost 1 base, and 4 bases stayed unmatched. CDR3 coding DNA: TGTGCCAGCAGTTTATCATCCAGGGGGAGCAATCAGCCCCAGCATTTT. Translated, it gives CASSLSSRGSNQPQHF.

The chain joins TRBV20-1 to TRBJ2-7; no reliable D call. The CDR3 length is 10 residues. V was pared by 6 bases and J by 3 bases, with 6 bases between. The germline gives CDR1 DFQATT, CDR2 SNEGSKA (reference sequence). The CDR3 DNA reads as TGCAGTGCCTGGGACTACGAGCAGTACTTC. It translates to CSAWDYEQYF.

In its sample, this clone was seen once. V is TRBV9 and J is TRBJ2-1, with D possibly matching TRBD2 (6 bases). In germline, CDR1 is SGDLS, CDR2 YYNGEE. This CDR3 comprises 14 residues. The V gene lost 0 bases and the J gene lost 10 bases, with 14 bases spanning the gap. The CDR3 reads CASSVASTGSEQFF. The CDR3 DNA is TGTGCCAGCAGCGTAGCTTCGACCGGGAGCGAGCAGTTCTTC.

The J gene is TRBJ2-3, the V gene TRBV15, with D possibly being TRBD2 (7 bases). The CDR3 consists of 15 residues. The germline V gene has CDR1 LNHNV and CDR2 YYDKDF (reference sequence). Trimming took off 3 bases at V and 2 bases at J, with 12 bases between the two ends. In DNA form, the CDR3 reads TGTGCCACCAGCAGCCGGGGGGCCTCCACAGATACGCAGTATTTT. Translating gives CATSSRGASTDTQYF.

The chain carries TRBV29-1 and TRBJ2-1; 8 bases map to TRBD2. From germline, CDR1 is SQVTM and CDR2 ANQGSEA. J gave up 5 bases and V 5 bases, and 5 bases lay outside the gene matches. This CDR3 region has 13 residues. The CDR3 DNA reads TGCAGCGTTCTACGGGGGGGAAACAATGAGCAGTTCTTC. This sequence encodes CSVLRGGNNEQFF.

The CDR3, as DNA: TGTGCCAGCAGCTCTATCGTGGGAGCGCAGGGGAATGAGCAGTTCTTC. It yields the protein CASSSIVGAQGNEQFF. The chain employs TRBV7-6 and TRBJ2-1, with D tentatively TRBD1 (6 bases). The V and J ends lost 4 bases and 7 bases respectively, with 20 bases between them. The germline V gene has CDR1 SGHVS and CDR2 FNYEAQ. CDR3 length equals 16 residues.